The rows below give T cell receptor beta chains drawn from one sample of a study of human T cells and chemical hapten exposure. One entry per CDR3 protein results from TCRdb running MiXCR on the RACE reads. There are fewer than 500,000 distinct CDR3 sequences in the sample; around 5% occur only once, and approximately 2.3% lies in the top ten. The sequencing used whole blood, collected in connection with sensitization to the hapten diphenylcyclopropenone (DPC). Receptors were obtained from a woman between 50 and 59 years old with alopecia areata. Some clones in this sample may be carry-over from other donors' samples. Both conserved end residues are part of each CDR3. Each record gives: CDR3 length, clone size, D gene, J gene, V gene, CDR3 DNA, CDR3 protein. A D gene is named only where the DNA matches it firmly. Clone size is not always given. Where it is, it says once, few, many or a class for expanded clones.

len: 15; abundance: many; d_gene: NA; j_gene: TRBJ2-2; v_gene: TRBV24-1; CDR3nt: TGTGCCACCAGTGACTCACGGGGGGCGAACGGGGAGCTGTTTTTT; CDR3aa: CATSDSRGANGELFF
len: 15; abundance: few; d_gene: TRBD1; j_gene: TRBJ1-6; v_gene: TRBV18; CDR3nt: TGTGCCAGCTCATGGGACAGGGCCCATAATTCACCCCTCCACTTT; CDR3aa: CASSWDRAHNSPLHF
len: 12; abundance: many; d_gene: NA; j_gene: TRBJ2-7; v_gene: TRBV29-1; CDR3nt: TGCAGCGTCCGGACACGAGGGGAAGAGCAGTACTTC; CDR3aa: CSVRTRGEEQYF
len: 16; abundance: many; d_gene: NA; j_gene: TRBJ1-1; v_gene: TRBV6-5; CDR3nt: TGTGCCAGCCTTAAGGGCAGGGCGGGTCGGAACACTGAAGCTTTCTTT; CDR3aa: CASLKGRAGRNTEAFF
len: 19; abundance: many; d_gene: NA; j_gene: TRBJ2-3; v_gene: TRBV27; CDR3nt: TGTGCCAGCAGTTTTTTAACTGACTTGGTTTCGGGGCGCACAGATACGCAGTATTTT; CDR3aa: CASSFLTDLVSGRTDTQYF
len: 13; abundance: few; d_gene: NA; j_gene: TRBJ2-7; v_gene: TRBV4-1; CDR3nt: TGCGCCAGCAGCCAAGTGCAGAGGGGGGAGCAGTACTTC; CDR3aa: CASSQVQRGEQYF
len: 13; abundance: few; d_gene: TRBD1; j_gene: TRBJ2-1; v_gene: TRBV6-5; CDR3nt: TGTGCCATCGGGACAGGGGAGGGCAATGAGCAGTTCTTC; CDR3aa: CAIGTGEGNEQFF
len: 18; abundance: NA; d_gene: TRBD1; j_gene: TRBJ1-1; v_gene: TRBV6-5; CDR3nt: TGTGCCAGCAGTTACTCTGTGACAGGGGGCGACGAGGACACTGAAGCTTTCTTT; CDR3aa: CASSYSVTGGDEDTEAFF
len: 13; abundance: NA; d_gene: NA; j_gene: TRBJ1-2; v_gene: TRBV29-1; CDR3nt: TGCAGCGTTGAACCCCAGGGGAAATATGGCTACACCTTC; CDR3aa: CSVEPQGKYGYTF
len: 14; abundance: many; d_gene: NA; j_gene: TRBJ1-5; v_gene: TRBV27; CDR3nt: TGTGCCAGCAGTAGAGGGCAGAGCGATCAGCCCCAGCATTTT; CDR3aa: CASSRGQSDQPQHF
len: 13; abundance: many; d_gene: NA; j_gene: TRBJ2-7; v_gene: TRBV29-1; CDR3nt: TGCAGCGTTGAAGATAACAGCAGATACGAGCAGTACTTC; CDR3aa: CSVEDNSRYEQYF
len: 14; abundance: many; d_gene: NA; j_gene: TRBJ2-3; v_gene: TRBV2; CDR3nt: TGTGCCAGCAACTGGGGAGGGGGCAAAGATACGCAGTATTTT; CDR3aa: CASNWGGGKDTQYF
len: 15; abundance: few; d_gene: TRBD2; j_gene: TRBJ2-3; v_gene: TRBV11-2; CDR3nt: TGTGCCAGCAGCGCCGGACTAGCGGGGTTCGATACGCAGTATTTT; CDR3aa: CASSAGLAGFDTQYF
len: 11; abundance: many; d_gene: NA; j_gene: TRBJ1-1; v_gene: TRBV10-3; CDR3nt: TGTGCCACCGGGGACGGCACTGAAGCTTTCTTT; CDR3aa: CATGDGTEAFF
len: 13; abundance: many; d_gene: TRBD1; j_gene: TRBJ2-7; v_gene: TRBV7-3; CDR3nt: TGTGCCAGCAGCTTAAAGGCAGGGGGTGAGCAGTACTTC; CDR3aa: CASSLKAGGEQYF
len: 15; abundance: many; d_gene: TRBD1; j_gene: TRBJ1-1; v_gene: TRBV6-6; CDR3nt: TGTGCCAGCAGGGTTTGGGACAGGGAAGGTGTTGAAGCTTTCTTT; CDR3aa: CASRVWDREGVEAFF
len: 15; abundance: many; d_gene: NA; j_gene: TRBJ1-1; v_gene: TRBV6-2/TRBV6-3; CDR3nt: TGTGCCAGCAGTCATGCGGCAGTGCCCAACACTGAAGCTTTCTTT; CDR3aa: CASSHAAVPNTEAFF
len: 14; abundance: NA; d_gene: NA; j_gene: TRBJ1-6; v_gene: TRBV5-6; CDR3nt: TGTGCCAGCAGCTCCAGGGGTGTCGGATCACCCCTCCACTTT; CDR3aa: CASSSRGVGSPLHF
len: 13; abundance: many; d_gene: NA; j_gene: TRBJ2-1; v_gene: TRBV5-1; CDR3nt: TGCGCCAGCCGACCAACTTCTAGTATAAAGCAGTTCTTC; CDR3aa: CASRPTSSIKQFF
len: 14; abundance: many; d_gene: NA; j_gene: TRBJ1-1; v_gene: TRBV7-9; CDR3nt: TGTGCCAGCAGCTTAAAGGCAGACAACACTGAAGCTTTCTTT; CDR3aa: CASSLKADNTEAFF
len: 13; abundance: NA; d_gene: NA; j_gene: TRBJ2-7; v_gene: TRBV6-5; CDR3nt: TGTGCCAGCAGTCCCCAACTAGGGTGGGAGCAGTACTTC; CDR3aa: CASSPQLGWEQYF
len: 14; abundance: many; d_gene: NA; j_gene: TRBJ2-7; v_gene: TRBV7-2; CDR3nt: TGTGCCAGCAGCCCCGGTCCGGGAGCCTACGAGCAGTACTTC; CDR3aa: CASSPGPGAYEQYF
len: 15; abundance: few; d_gene: NA; j_gene: TRBJ2-7; v_gene: TRBV27; CDR3nt: TGTGCCAGCAGTTTAGACGGGCAGCCTGGTTACGAGCAGTACTTC; CDR3aa: CASSLDGQPGYEQYF
len: 13; abundance: many; d_gene: TRBD2; j_gene: TRBJ2-5; v_gene: TRBV29-1; CDR3nt: TGCAGTGGGGCCCTAGCGGGAGGAGAGACCCAGTACTTC; CDR3aa: CSGALAGGETQYF
len: 15; abundance: NA; d_gene: NA; j_gene: TRBJ2-7; v_gene: TRBV6-5; CDR3nt: TGTGCCAGCAGTTACCTGACAGCCCCCAGGGACGAGCAGTACTTC; CDR3aa: CASSYLTAPRDEQYF
len: 16; abundance: many; d_gene: NA; j_gene: TRBJ1-3; v_gene: TRBV4-3; CDR3nt: TGCGCCAGCAGCCGAAGACAGGACCACTCTGGAAACACCATATATTTT; CDR3aa: CASSRRQDHSGNTIYF
len: 15; abundance: many; d_gene: NA; j_gene: TRBJ2-1; v_gene: TRBV5-1; CDR3nt: TGCGCCAGCAGCTTGGGGGCGAGCTCCTACAATGAGCAGTTCTTC; CDR3aa: CASSLGASSYNEQFF
len: 14; abundance: few; d_gene: NA; j_gene: TRBJ2-7; v_gene: TRBV2; CDR3nt: TGTGCCAGCAGGGACAGCCTAAGCTCCTACGAGCAGTACTTC; CDR3aa: CASRDSLSSYEQYF
len: 16; abundance: many; d_gene: TRBD2; j_gene: TRBJ2-3; v_gene: TRBV27; CDR3nt: TGTGCCAGCAGTTTATTGGCGGGGGGGCTTCAAGATACGCAGTATTTT; CDR3aa: CASSLLAGGLQDTQYF
len: 13; abundance: few; d_gene: TRBD2; j_gene: TRBJ2-3; v_gene: TRBV20-1; CDR3nt: TGCAGTGCTAGCAAGCGGGGGACAGATACGCAGTATTTT; CDR3aa: CSASKRGTDTQYF
len: 13; abundance: many; d_gene: NA; j_gene: TRBJ2-1; v_gene: TRBV7-2; CDR3nt: TGTGCCAGCAGCGTTAACAACTACAATGAGCAGTTCTTC; CDR3aa: CASSVNNYNEQFF
len: 16; abundance: NA; d_gene: TRBD1; j_gene: TRBJ2-6; v_gene: TRBV24-1; CDR3nt: TGTGCCACCAGTGAGAGGACAGGGGCCGGGGCCAACGTCCTGACTTTC; CDR3aa: CATSERTGAGANVLTF
len: 11; abundance: few; d_gene: NA; j_gene: TRBJ2-2; v_gene: TRBV29-1; CDR3nt: TGCGGCGGTCGAGACACCGGGGAGCTGTTTTTT; CDR3aa: CGGRDTGELFF